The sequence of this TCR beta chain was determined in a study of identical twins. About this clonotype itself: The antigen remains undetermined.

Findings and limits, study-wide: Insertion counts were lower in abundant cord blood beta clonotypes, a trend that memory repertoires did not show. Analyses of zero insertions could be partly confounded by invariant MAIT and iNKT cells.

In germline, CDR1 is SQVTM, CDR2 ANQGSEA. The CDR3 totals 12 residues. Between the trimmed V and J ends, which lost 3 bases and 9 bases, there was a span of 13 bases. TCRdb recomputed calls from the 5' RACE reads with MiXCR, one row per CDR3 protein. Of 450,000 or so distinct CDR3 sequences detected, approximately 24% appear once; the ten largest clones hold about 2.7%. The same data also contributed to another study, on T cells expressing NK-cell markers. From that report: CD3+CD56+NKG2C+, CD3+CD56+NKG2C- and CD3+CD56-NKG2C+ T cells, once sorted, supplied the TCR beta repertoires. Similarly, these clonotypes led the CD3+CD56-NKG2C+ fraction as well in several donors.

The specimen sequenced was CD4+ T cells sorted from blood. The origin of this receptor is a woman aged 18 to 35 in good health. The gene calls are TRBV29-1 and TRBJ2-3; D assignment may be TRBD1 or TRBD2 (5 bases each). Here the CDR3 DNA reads TGCAGCGTTGACCGGGACGGGCAAACGCAGTATTTT. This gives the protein CSVDRDGQTQYF.